This T cell receptor beta chain is from a study of Tregs in tolerant kidney transplant recipients (dated by TCRdb to the late 2010s). The study in broad terms: The transplants used related donors with nonmyeloablative bone marrow transplantation, and mixed chimerism in the human trials was transient. The study applied TCRbeta sequencing to find donor-specific regulatory T cells before combined kidney and bone marrow transplantation and then followed those same cells after transplant. What the study reported, not specific to this receptor: Because the study included only a small number of patients, the results must be confirmed in larger populations and under other immunosuppression protocols. Donor-specific Treg expansion was found to exceed global Treg expansion in tolerant patients, suggesting antigen-driven rather than nonspecific expansion. Biological reproducibility was not directly addressed, though technical replication error appeared minimal. Expanding Tregs with activated donor B cells appeared to identify the most biologically relevant and donor-specific TCRbeta repertoire. For some patients, the PCR primers changed as time went on, which meant samples from those patients could not be compared with one another at the nucleotide level.

Trimming at the junction amounts to 4 bases on V and 1 base on J, and the germline ends lie 25 bases apart. Taken from cysteine to phenylalanine, the CDR3 has 19 residues. The sequence is cut down to CDR3 DNA, 57 bases in frame from base 1. Sequences MNHNS (CDR1) and SASEGT (CDR2) are obtained from the germline V gene. With respect to this clone: What this receptor recognizes is not known. There are no base qualities to consult, and no much larger clone falls within one base.

In the paper's terms, the time point label means: blood sample drawn before combined kidney and bone marrow transplant. Unstimulated Tregs (CD4+CD25+CD127-), CD4+ non-Tregs (CD4+CD25-), CD4 and CD8 cells were FACS-sorted from thawed PBMCs. Patients were several combined kidney and bone marrow transplant recipients from the ITN036ST trial, and only these trial subjects had samples available. Healthy control blood was separated into PBMCs by Ficoll density gradient and cryopreserved, and patient PBMCs were collected both before and after transplant. For TCRbeta CDR3 sequencing, genomic DNA was extracted from sorted cells using the QIAGEN DNeasy Blood and Tissue Kit. Through immunoSEQ, high-throughput TCRbeta CDR3 sequencing was done commercially, including PCR amplification with internal controls and bias correction. For the original study's pipeline: Unique productive TCRbeta sequences were defined by CDR3 nucleotide sequence where primers matched, otherwise by CDR3 amino acid sequence with Vbeta and Jbeta genes. Sorting error was corrected by removing sequences shared between sorted populations at a frequency ratio of 2:1 or less, and the remaining shared sequences were assigned to the higher population. A sequence was defined as donor-reactive if the sequence was expanded at least 5-fold in CFSE-low cells compared with unstimulated cells and had a frequency of at least 0.01% in CFSE-low cells. Repertoire divergence was quantified by Jensen-Shannon divergence using the top 100 TCRbeta sequences ranked by frequency. For samples with multiple sequencing runs, sorting error was corrected in each run separately before the runs were combined. TCRdb carries this immuneACCESS record with in-frame sequences only. Its versions omit some clonotypes, under half of them owing to an unresolved V gene in the studies checked, with the rest unexplained. V, J and clone size are those of that table, while D and trimming were read from the DNA. The sample yields around 75,000 clones; 85% to 90% were counted once. The leading ten clones occupy approximately 0.36% of the sample.

The V gene is TRBV6-1 and the J gene is TRBJ1-1; TRBD1 is a possible D gene, resting on 6 matching bases. The source was CD4+ T cells from blood, collected before the transplant. The sequence came from a human donor who received a combined kidney and bone marrow transplant. The nucleotide sequence reads TGTGCCAGCAGTGTCCAGACAGGACAGTTTGCCCGAACGAACACTGAAGCTTTCTTT. This yields the protein CASSVQTGQFARTNTEAFF.